A single sample gave rise to the 31 T cell receptor beta chains below, sequenced in a study of blood T cell repertoires in COVID-19. The data were produced by immunoSEQ multiplex PCR, yet TCRdb's version contains in-frame clones alone and is incomplete. Found here are 55,000 to 60,000 clones, approximately 81% of them singletons; the top ten hold roughly 5%. Sample: peripheral blood. The receptors originated from a man aged 35 to 55 with active COVID-19.

This chain joins TRBV19 and TRBJ1-1; D ambiguous. V lost 1 base and J 2 bases, leaving 14 bases between the germline ends. The length of the CDR3 is 16 residues. Germline loops: CDR1 LNHDA, CDR2 SQIVND (reference sequence). The CDR3 nucleotides read TGTGCCAGTAGTATAGCAGCGCGGAGGGTAAACACTGAAGCTTTCTTT. Translation gives CASSIAARRVNTEAFF.

The chain is built from TRBV7-2 and TRBJ1-6, with a weak D call TRBD1 (5 bases). CDR3 length: 16 residues. Looked up from germline, CDR1 is SGHTA and CDR2 is FQGNSA. V shed 6 bases and J shed 6 bases, with 18 bases lying between them. In DNA, the CDR3 is TGTGCCAGCAGACTCCCGGGGGACCCTCGTAATTCACCCCTCCACTTT. Translated: CASRLPGDPRNSPLHF. The entire variable domain, with the rest obtained from reference TRBV7-2 and TRBJ1-6, is as follows: GAGVSQSPSNKVTEKGKDVELRCDPISGHTALYWYRQSLGQGLEFLIYFQGNSAPDKSGLPSDRFSAERTGGSVSTLTIQRTQQEDSAVYLCASRLPGDPRNSPLHFGNGTRLTVT.

The chain has TRBV18 and TRBJ1-5; TRBD1 matches at 7 bases. There are 14 residues in the CDR3. The V gene's germline CDR1 is KGHSH and CDR2 LQKENI. The V gene end was trimmed by 4 bases and the J gene end by 10 bases; junction bases not matched to a gene: 10. CDR3 residues: CASSQDRNEPPQHF. DNA for the CDR3: TGTGCCAGCTCACAGGACAGGAACGAGCCCCCCCAGCATTTT.

This clone has a single count. The chain uses TRBV5-1 and TRBJ1-1, with D uncertain. Germline CDR1 SGHRS, CDR2 YFSETQ. Trimming pared 4 bases from V and 0 bases from J, leaving 10 bases between. There are 14 residues in the CDR3. CDR3 sequence reads: CASSQNTMNTEAFF. The CDR3 DNA is TGCGCCAGCAGCCAGAACACGATGAACACTGAAGCTTTCTTT.

The V gene is TRBV6-4, the J gene TRBJ2-2, with a tentative D call TRBD1 (5 bases). The germline V and J ends were trimmed by 3 bases and 3 bases, with 5 bases remaining between them. CDR3 length: 13 amino acids. The germline CDR1 and CDR2 sequences are MRHNA and SNTAGT. The CDR3 bases are TGTGCCAGCAGTGAAGGGGACACCGGGGAGCTGTTTTTT. The encoded protein is CASSEGDTGELFF.

CDR3 bases: TGTGCCAGCAGCCCCGGGGGGGGGCAGGGAAACATTCAGTACTTC. Translating gives CASSPGGGQGNIQYF. The chain has TRBV9 and TRBJ2-4; TRBD2 matches 8 bases. V lost 4 bases to trimming and J lost 6 bases; unmatched junction nucleotides: 9. This CDR3 contains 15 residues. Germline V gives CDR1 SGDLS, CDR2 YYNGEE.

The chain combines TRBV3-1 (or the pseudogene TRBV3-2) with TRBJ1-6; 11 nucleotides line up with TRBD1. The CDR3 contains 18 residues. Trimming removed 3 bases from V and 4 bases from J; junction bases left unmatched: 8. Germline CDR1 LGHDT, CDR2 YNNKEL (reference sequence). CDR3 residues: CASSQGAGTGGYNSPLHF. DNA for the CDR3: TGTGCCAGCAGCCAGGGGGCCGGGACAGGGGGATATAATTCACCCCTCCACTTT.

V and J are TRBV5-5 and TRBJ2-1; weak D call: TRBD1 (6 bases). There are 14 residues in the CDR3. Germline assignment: CDR1 SGHKS and CDR2 YYEKEE (reference sequence). V lost 3 bases and J lost 4, with 11 bases in between. The CDR3 here is CASSWDGQYNEQFF. For the CDR3, the DNA is TGTGCCAGCAGCTGGGACGGACAGTACAATGAGCAGTTCTTC. Full variable domain (outside the CDR3, taken from reference TRBV5-5 and TRBJ2-1): DAGVTQSPTHLIKTRGQQVTLRCSPISGHKSVSWYQQVLGQGPQFIFQYYEKEERGRGNFPDRFSARQFPNYSSELNVNALLLGDSALYLCASSWDGQYNEQFFGPGTRLTVL.

This clone was seen a single time. This sequence joins TRBV12-3 or TRBV12-4 and TRBJ1-2; D is uncertain. V gave up 3 bases and J gave up 8 bases, with 7 bases separating them. This CDR3 has 11 residues. The CDR3 bases are TGTGCCAGCAGTTTGACGAGGGGCTACACCTTC. It yields the protein CASSLTRGYTF.

The chain links TRBV28 to TRBJ2-2; 8 nucleotides agree with TRBD2. The germline CDR1 and CDR2 sequences are MDHEN and SYDVKM. V lost 5 bases, J lost 4 bases, and 12 bases stayed unmatched. There are 17 residues in the CDR3. The CDR3 DNA is TGTGCCAGCAGTCCCGCCACGGGGGGGAGCGGCACCGGGGAGCTGTTTTTT. This gives the protein CASSPATGGSGTGELFF.

The J gene is TRBJ1-1, the V gene TRBV7-9; 7 nucleotides agree with TRBD1. CDR3 size: 14 residues. Trimming cost V 6 bases and J 5 bases; bases outside gene matches: 9. Germline V gives CDR1 SEHNR, CDR2 FQNEAQ (reference sequence). CDR3 in amino acids: CASRSTGRGTEAFF. Here the CDR3 DNA reads TGTGCCAGCAGGTCGACAGGGCGAGGGACTGAAGCTTTCTTT.

This clone appeared once. The chain combines TRBV7-3 with TRBJ2-1; 13 bases map to TRBD2. V dropped 3 bases and J dropped 8; count of bases not matched to a gene: 4. There are 15 residues in the CDR3. The germline CDR1 and CDR2 sequences are SGHTA and FQGTGA. The CDR3 reads CASSFTTSGGYEQFF. In DNA form, the CDR3 reads TGTGCCAGCAGCTTTACGACTAGCGGGGGGTATGAGCAGTTCTTC.

The chain's CDR3 is CASSPTGDGYTF. CDR3 nucleotide sequence: TGTGCCAGCAGCCCAACAGGGGATGGCTACACCTTC. The chain uses TRBV5-6 and TRBJ1-2; 7 nucleotides line up with TRBD1. This CDR3 comprises 12 residues. CDR1 and CDR2 from the germline V gene are SGHDT and YYEEEE. V was pared by 4 bases and J by 6 bases, with 3 bases of the junction left unmatched.

This chain connects TRBV24-1 to TRBJ2-5; TRBD1 agrees at 9 bases. From germline, CDR1 is KGHDR and CDR2 SFDVKD. The CDR3 loop spans 16 amino acids. V lost 3 bases and J lost 0; bases outside the gene matches: 4. The CDR3 protein is CATSDLHRGHQETQYF. CDR3 bases: TGTGCCACCAGTGATCTCCACAGGGGGCACCAAGAGACCCAGTACTTC.

The chain uses TRBV2 and TRBJ2-3, with D perhaps matching TRBD1 (6 bases). Germline V gene data show CDR1 as SNHLY and CDR2 as FYNNEI. This CDR3 spans 12 amino acids. V shed 4 bases and J shed 5 bases, with 7 bases lying between them. CDR3 coding DNA: TGTGCCAGCAGTGGGGACATAGATACGCAGTATTTT. It specifies CASSGDIDTQYF. The full variable domain, its missing parts supplied by reference TRBV2 and TRBJ2-3, is EPEVTQTPSHQVTQMGQEVILRCVPISNHLYFYWYRQILGQKVEFLVSFYNNEISEKSEIFDDQFSVERPDGSNFTLKIRSTKLEDSAMYFCASSGDIDTQYFGPGTRLTVL.

The CDR3 sequence: CASSLALVSGELFF. CDR3 nucleotide sequence: TGTGCCAGCAGCTTAGCACTAGTAAGCGGGGAGCTGTTTTTT. This rearrangement joins TRBV7-6 to TRBJ2-2, with D possibly TRBD2 on 5 matching bases. Germline loops: CDR1 SGHVS, CDR2 FNYEAQ. The CDR3 has 14 residues. Trimming cost V 0 bases and J 7 bases, with 9 bases left between them.

J is TRBJ1-3 and V is TRBV5-1; a possible D gene is TRBD1 (6 bases). V was cut by 5 bases and J by 0 bases, with 9 bases left in between. This CDR3 contains 14 residues. Germline values: CDR1 SGHRS, CDR2 YFSETQ. CDR3 coding DNA: TGCGCCAGCAGAGCGGGACACTCTGGAAACACCATATATTTT. Amino acids: CASRAGHSGNTIYF.

V and J are TRBV5-6 and TRBJ2-3, with D possibly matching TRBD2 (5 bases). CDR1 and CDR2 (germline): SGHDT, YYEEEE. The CDR3 runs to 15 residues. V shed 4 bases and J shed 3 bases, with 15 bases lying between them. The CDR3 DNA sequence: TGTGCCAGCAGCCTCTATGGACTTGTGACAGATACGCAGTATTTT. It yields the protein CASSLYGLVTDTQYF.

The chain uses TRBV19 and TRBJ1-3; D possibly corresponds to TRBD1 (5 bases). Trimming cost V 8 bases and J 0 bases, with 14 bases left between them. The CDR3 extends over 15 amino acids. Germline CDR1 LNHDA, CDR2 SQIVND (reference sequence). Here the CDR3 reads CASSGGLFSGNTIYF. The CDR3 region has the DNA TGTGCCAGTTCCGGGGGATTATTCTCTGGAAACACCATATATTTT. Together with reference TRBV19 and TRBJ1-3, the CDR3 gives the full variable domain: DGGITQSPKYLFRKEGQNVTLSCEQNLNHDAMYWYRQDPGQGLRLIYYSQIVNDFQKGDIAEGYSVSREKKESFPLTVTSAQKNPTAFYLCASSGGLFSGNTIYFGEGSWLTVV.

In DNA form, the CDR3 reads TGTGCCAGCTCACCGGCCGGGACTGGGGCCAACGTCCTGACTTTC. It is translated as CASSPAGTGANVLTF. V usage is TRBV18 and J usage is TRBJ2-6; a weak D match, TRBD2 (5 bases). With 3 bases removed from V and 2 bases from J, the gap between germline ends came to 8 bases. The CDR3 runs to 15 residues. Germline V lookup: CDR1 KGHSH, CDR2 LQKENI.

This clone was counted a few times. This chain joins TRBV15 and TRBJ1-3; TRBD1 matches at 10 bases. Germline assignment: CDR1 LNHNV and CDR2 YYDKDF (reference sequence). The CDR3 covers 14 residues. After removal of 9 bases from V and 2 bases from J, the junction contained 4 bases not matched to a gene. The CDR3 nucleotides read TGTGCCACTTCGACAGGGGGCCCTGGAAACACCATATATTTT. Translated: CATSTGGPGNTIYF.

The chain is built from TRBV25-1 and TRBJ2-1; perhaps TRBD2 as D (6 bases). The ends were cut back, 4 bases at V and 4 bases at J, with 11 bases in the middle. This CDR3 contains 14 residues. CDR1 is MGHDK and CDR2 is SYGVNS in the germline V gene. DNA of the CDR3: TGTGCCAGCAGTGGCCATGGAGGGTACAATGAGCAGTTCTTC. This codes for CASSGHGGYNEQFF.

In this sample, this clone turned up once. This chain links TRBV6-6 with TRBJ2-3; the D gene is possibly TRBD2 (6 bases). Looked up from germline, CDR1 is MNHNY and CDR2 is SVGAGI (reference sequence). V was trimmed by 5 bases and J by 4 bases, leaving 16 bases between them. CDR3 size: 15 residues. CDR3 coding DNA: TGTGCCAGCAGTGTGATAGCGGAGGGGTCAGATACGCAGTATTTT. It codes for CASSVIAEGSDTQYF.

As regards this clone: Germline is not matched at one junction end, which may reflect a read error. The J gene is TRBJ2-7, the V gene TRBV19; D gene uncertain. The germline gives CDR1 LNHDA, CDR2 SQIVND (reference sequence). The CDR3 extends over 11 amino acids. CDR3 in amino acids: CASSYSNEQYF. The DNA for the CDR3 is TGTGCCAGTAGTTACTCCAACGAGCAGTACTTC. Full variable domain (rest looked up from reference TRBV19 and TRBJ2-7): DGGITQSPKYLFRKEGQNVTLSCEQNLNHDAMYWYRQDPGQGLRLIYYSQIVNDFQKGDIAEGYSVSREKKESFPLTVTSAQKNPTAFYLCASSYSNEQYFGPGTRLTVT.

The chain joins TRBV5-4 to TRBJ2-1, with D possibly being TRBD1 (6 bases). Deletions cut 0 bases from V and 8 bases from J, with 15 bases between. The CDR3 is made up of 15 amino acids. Germline CDR1 SGHNT, CDR2 YYREEE (reference sequence). CDR3 in DNA: TGTGCCAGCAGCTTGGAAGGCAGGGGTGAGGATGAGCAGTTCTTC. Protein product: CASSLEGRGEDEQFF.

The chain recombines TRBV29-1 with TRBJ1-1; D unresolved. The CDR3 sequence is 11 residues long. Germline V gene data show CDR1 as SQVTM and CDR2 as ANQGSEA. CDR3 residues: CEGRRNTEAFF. In DNA form, the CDR3 reads TGCGAGGGCCGAAGGAACACTGAAGCTTTCTTT.

This chain uses TRBV7-2 with TRBJ2-5; TRBD2 is a possible D gene (7 bases). Germline CDR1 SGHTA, CDR2 FQGNSA. The CDR3 contains 15 residues. Trimming stripped 7 bases from V and 5 bases from J, with 20 bases between. The CDR3 DNA reads as TGTGCCAGCAAAATATTGGGGGGGCGCAGGGAGACCCAGTACTTC. Encoded protein: CASKILGGRRETQYF.

The rearrangement uses TRBV3-1 (or the pseudogene TRBV3-2) and TRBJ2-7; no firm D call. From germline, CDR1 is LGHDT and CDR2 YNNKEL (reference sequence). The CDR3 has 14 residues. V was cut by 0 bases and J by 5 bases, with 11 bases left in between. In DNA form, the CDR3 reads TGTGCCAGCAGCCAAGAAAACCCCTCGGACGAGCAGTACTTC. As protein: CASSQENPSDEQYF.

This clone occurred once. This chain joins TRBV5-1 and TRBJ1-5, with 10 bases lining up with TRBD1. This CDR3 is 19 amino acids long. The germline gives CDR1 SGHRS, CDR2 YFSETQ. Losses at the gene ends were 0 bases for V and 9 bases for J; bases not matched to a gene: 18. The CDR3 here is CASSLASFSDRTGGWPQHF. The CDR3 nucleotides read TGCGCCAGCAGCTTGGCCTCTTTTAGTGACAGGACAGGGGGTTGGCCCCAGCATTTT.

The chain couples TRBV7-9 to TRBJ2-2; 10 nucleotides agree with TRBD1. The V segment lost 5 bases and the J segment 6 bases; nucleotides outside the gene matches: 6. Per the germline V gene, CDR1 is SEHNR and CDR2 is FQNEAQ (reference sequence). CDR3 length equals 15 residues. CDR3 region: CASSQPTGGSGELFF. CDR3 bases: TGTGCCAGCAGCCAACCGACAGGGGGCTCCGGGGAGCTGTTTTTT.

The chain carries TRBV30 and TRBJ2-1; weak D call: TRBD2 (6 bases). The V and J ends lost 7 bases and 4 bases respectively, with 11 bases between them. The length of the CDR3 is 12 residues. Germline V gene lookup returns CDR1 GTSNPN and CDR2 SVGIG (reference sequence). The CDR3 sequence is CAFIAVYNEQFF. Written as DNA, the CDR3 is TGTGCCTTCATAGCGGTGTACAATGAGCAGTTCTTC. Full variable domain (missing parts from reference TRBV30 and TRBJ2-1): SQTIHQWPATLVQPVGSPLSLECTVEGTSNPNLYWYRQAAGRGLQLLFYSVGIGQISSEVPQNLSASRPQDRQFILSSKKLLLSDSGFYLCAFIAVYNEQFFGPGTRLTVL.